This entry is about one T cell receptor (beta chain). Its target is unknown. TCRdb reprocessed the RT-PCR reads via MiXCR and lists one record per CDR3 protein. The table has about 830,000 distinct CDR3 sequences, under 20% seen once; the top ten hold roughly a tenth. This record comes from a study of response to subunit inactivated influenza vaccine. Study-wide findings and caveats: With each seasonal influenza vaccination, the authors suggested, few new T cells are recruited.

The source material was PBMCs from blood, sampled roughly 5 days after vaccination. This sequence was found in a man aged 45-65 years who received an inactivated influenza vaccine.

This CDR3 reads CASLGRDRYSPLHF. For the CDR3, the DNA is TGTGCCAGCCTCGGCCGGGACAGGTACTCACCCCTCCACTTT. The chain has TRBV12-3 or TRBV12-4 and TRBJ1-6; 8 bases line up with TRBD1. V lost 8 bases and J lost 10; bases outside the gene matches: 10. CDR3 length equals 14 residues.